A selection of T cell receptor beta chains follows, all from one sample in a study of cytomegalovirus exposure and HLA in healthy donors. Some clones are missing from TCRdb's copy, which holds only in-frame ones; the method was immunoSEQ multiplex PCR. The sample yields over 150,000 clones, roughly 76% seen once. The source material was PBMCs. Receptors originate from a woman in her forties or fifties in good health and CMV-seronegative. The CDR3 runs from the conserved cysteine through the conserved F or W. The order of the fields is D gene, V gene, CDR3 protein. D genes are given only for firm matches.

d_call: -; v_call: TRBV5-1; cdr3_aa: CASSIRSGLRETQYF
d_call: -; v_call: TRBV7-3; cdr3_aa: CASSPSRVTDTQYF
d_call: TRBD1; v_call: TRBV6-1; cdr3_aa: CASSDRGREKLFF
d_call: -; v_call: TRBV4-2; cdr3_aa: CASSPSRGSSYNEQFF
d_call: TRBD2; v_call: TRBV4-1; cdr3_aa: CASSQDQLAGGSRTGELFF
d_call: -; v_call: TRBV2; cdr3_aa: CASNSQGPNQPQHF
d_call: TRBD1; v_call: TRBV2; cdr3_aa: CASSEIRGLYNEQFF
d_call: TRBD1; v_call: TRBV6-5; cdr3_aa: CASSDRDSPGGYTF
d_call: TRBD1; v_call: TRBV6-1; cdr3_aa: CASSPPDRAYGYTF
d_call: -; v_call: TRBV4-2; cdr3_aa: CASSPPGYEQYF
d_call: TRBD1; v_call: TRBV11-3; cdr3_aa: CASSSPDRGTYEQYF
d_call: TRBD1; v_call: TRBV7-9; cdr3_aa: CASSSTGTGVHEAFF
d_call: -; v_call: TRBV28; cdr3_aa: CASSTAGYEQYF
d_call: TRBD2; v_call: TRBV5-4; cdr3_aa: CASSPAGLASLRSYNEQFF
d_call: TRBD1; v_call: TRBV28; cdr3_aa: CASSTGQGIYEQYF